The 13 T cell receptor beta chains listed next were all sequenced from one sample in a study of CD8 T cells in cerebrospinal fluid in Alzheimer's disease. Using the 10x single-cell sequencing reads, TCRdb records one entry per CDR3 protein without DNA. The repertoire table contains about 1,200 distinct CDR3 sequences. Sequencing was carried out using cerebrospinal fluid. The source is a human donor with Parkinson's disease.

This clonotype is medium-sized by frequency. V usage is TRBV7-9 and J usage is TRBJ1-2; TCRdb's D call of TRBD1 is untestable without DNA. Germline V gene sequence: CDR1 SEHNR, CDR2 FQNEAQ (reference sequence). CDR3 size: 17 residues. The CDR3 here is CASSLEVPGFVLNGYTF.

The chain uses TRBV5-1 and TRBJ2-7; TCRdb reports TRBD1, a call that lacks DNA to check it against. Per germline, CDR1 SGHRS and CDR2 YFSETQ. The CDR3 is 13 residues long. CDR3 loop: CASSLGHGNEQYF.

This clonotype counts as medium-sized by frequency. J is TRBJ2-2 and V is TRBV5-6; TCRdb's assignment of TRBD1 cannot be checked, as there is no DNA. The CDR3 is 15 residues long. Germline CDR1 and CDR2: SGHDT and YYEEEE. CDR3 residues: CASSSIRTGIGELFF.

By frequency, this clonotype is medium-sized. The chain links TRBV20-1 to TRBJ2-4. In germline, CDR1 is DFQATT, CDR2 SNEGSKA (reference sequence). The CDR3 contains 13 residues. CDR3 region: CSARDLSRNIQYF.

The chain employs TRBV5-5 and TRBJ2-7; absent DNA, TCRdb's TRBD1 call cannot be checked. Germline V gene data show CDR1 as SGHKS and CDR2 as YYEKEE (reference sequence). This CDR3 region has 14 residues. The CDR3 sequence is CASSYEQGSYEQYF. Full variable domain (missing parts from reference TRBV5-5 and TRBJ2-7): DAGVTQSPTHLIKTRGQQVTLRCSPISGHKSVSWYQQVLGQGPQFIFQYYEKEERGRGNFPDRFSARQFPNYSSELNVNALLLGDSALYLCASSYEQGSYEQYFGPGTRLTVT.

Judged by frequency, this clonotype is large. The chain's CDR3 is CASSPPERISYNEQFF. The chain employs TRBV18 and TRBJ2-1. The CDR3 covers 16 residues. Per the germline V gene, CDR1 is KGHSH and CDR2 is LQKENI.

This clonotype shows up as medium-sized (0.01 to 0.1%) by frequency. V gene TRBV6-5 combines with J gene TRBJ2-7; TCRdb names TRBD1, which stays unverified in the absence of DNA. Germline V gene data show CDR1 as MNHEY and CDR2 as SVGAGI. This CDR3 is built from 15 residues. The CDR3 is CASSRRGLRTYEQYF.

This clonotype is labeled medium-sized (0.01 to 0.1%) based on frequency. CDR3: CASMSSGGASGANVLTF. The chain carries TRBV19 and TRBJ2-6; absent DNA, TCRdb's TRBD1 call cannot be checked. Germline V gives CDR1 LNHDA, CDR2 SQIVND (reference sequence). CDR3 length: 17 residues. Full variable domain (rest looked up from reference TRBV19 and TRBJ2-6): DGGITQSPKYLFRKEGQNVTLSCEQNLNHDAMYWYRQDPGQGLRLIYYSQIVNDFQKGDIAEGYSVSREKKESFPLTVTSAQKNPTAFYLCASMSSGGASGANVLTFGAGSRLTVL.

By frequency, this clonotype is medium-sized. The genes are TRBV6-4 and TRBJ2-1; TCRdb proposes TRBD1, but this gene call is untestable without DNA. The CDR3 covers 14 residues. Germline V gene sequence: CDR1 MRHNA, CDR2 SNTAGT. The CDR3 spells CASRPGPAYNEQFF.

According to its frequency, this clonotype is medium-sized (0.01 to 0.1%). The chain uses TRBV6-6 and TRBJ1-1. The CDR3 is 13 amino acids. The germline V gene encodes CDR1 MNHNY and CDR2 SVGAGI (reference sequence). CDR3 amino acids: CASSSREGTEAFF.

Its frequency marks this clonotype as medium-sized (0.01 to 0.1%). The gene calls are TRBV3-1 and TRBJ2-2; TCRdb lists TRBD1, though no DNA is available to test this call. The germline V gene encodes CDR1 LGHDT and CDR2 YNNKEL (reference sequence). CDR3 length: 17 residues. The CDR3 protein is CASSPRMERVWTGELFF. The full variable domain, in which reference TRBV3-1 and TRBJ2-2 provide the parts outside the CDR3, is DTAVSQTPKYLVTQMGNDKSIKCEQNLGHDTMYWYKQDSKKFLKIMFSYNNKELIINETVPNRFSPKSPDKAHLNLHINSLELGDSAVYFCASSPRMERVWTGELFFGEGSRLTVL.

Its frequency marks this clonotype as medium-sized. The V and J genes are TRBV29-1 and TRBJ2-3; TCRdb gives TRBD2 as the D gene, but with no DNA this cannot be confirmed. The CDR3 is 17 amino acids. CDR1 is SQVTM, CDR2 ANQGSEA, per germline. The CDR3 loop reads CSAAYYSGTAGADTQYF.

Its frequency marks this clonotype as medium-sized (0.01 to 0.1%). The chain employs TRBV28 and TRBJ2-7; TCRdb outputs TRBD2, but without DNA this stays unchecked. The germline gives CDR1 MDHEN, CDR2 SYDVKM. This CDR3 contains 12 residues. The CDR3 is CASSLDSNEQYF.